A single sample is the source of the 27 T cell receptor beta chains below, sequenced in a study of blood T cell repertoires in COVID-19. Using immunoSEQ multiplex PCR, the repertoire was profiled, and TCRdb retains in-frame clones only, with some absent. The profile shows around 160,000 clones, around 84% of them singletons. The sequencing sample was made of PBMCs or T cells enriched from blood (not recorded which). The receptors derive from a man aged 35 to 55 who had recovered from COVID-19.

V and J are TRBV18 and TRBJ1-1; D ambiguous. Trimming took 3 bases from V and 10 from J, leaving 18 bases between them. The CDR3 covers 14 residues. CDR1 KGHSH and CDR2 LQKENI come from the germline V gene. The CDR3 spells CASSPSADPQRAFF. CDR3 DNA: TGTGCCAGCTCACCTTCGGCTGACCCCCAGCGAGCTTTCTTT.

The chain combines TRBV24-1 with TRBJ1-2; maybe TRBD1 (5 bases). The germline V gene has CDR1 KGHDR and CDR2 SFDVKD. The CDR3 is made up of 12 amino acids. The V and J ends lost 1 base and 7 bases respectively, with 6 bases between them. This CDR3 reads CATSDLGAGYTF. Written as DNA, the CDR3 is TGTGCCACCAGTGATTTAGGGGCTGGCTACACCTTC.

CDR3 loop: CASSISGGAGEKLFF. DNA of the CDR3: TGTGCCAGCAGCATATCAGGGGGCGCAGGTGAAAAACTGTTTTTT. The V and J genes are TRBV7-3 and TRBJ1-4; 8 nucleotides line up with TRBD1. The germline V gene encodes CDR1 SGHTA and CDR2 FQGTGA. This CDR3 spans 15 amino acids. V shed 5 bases, J shed 7 bases, and the junction held 9 bases outside the gene matches. The entire variable domain, with the rest obtained from reference TRBV7-3 and TRBJ1-4, is as follows: GAGVSQTPSNKVTEKGKYVELRCDPISGHTALYWYRQSLGQGPEFLIYFQGTGAADDSGLPNDRFFAVRPEGSVSTLKIQRTERGDSAVYLCASSISGGAGEKLFFGSGTQLSVL.

The chain recombines TRBV3-1 (or the pseudogene TRBV3-2) with TRBJ1-1; D not certain. In germline, CDR1 is LGHDT, CDR2 YNNKEL (reference sequence). V lost 5 bases, J lost 1 base, and 14 bases lay in between. The CDR3 covers 15 residues. DNA for the CDR3: TGTGCCAGCAGCAGCCGTTTTGGTACGAACACTGAAGCTTTCTTT. This sequence encodes CASSSRFGTNTEAFF.

J is TRBJ1-1 and V is TRBV30; D is possibly TRBD1 (5 bases). The CDR3 is 13 amino acids. Trimming cost V 3 bases and J 1 base, with 9 bases left between them. Germline V gene lookup returns CDR1 GTSNPN and CDR2 SVGIG (reference sequence). The CDR3 is CAWSFGGNTEAFF. The DNA for the CDR3 is TGTGCCTGGAGCTTCGGGGGGAACACTGAAGCTTTCTTT. Supplemented by reference TRBV30 and TRBJ1-1, the full variable domain reads SQTIHQWPATLVQPVGSPLSLECTVEGTSNPNLYWYRQAAGRGLQLLFYSVGIGQISSEVPQNLSASRPQDRQFILSSKKLLLSDSGFYLCAWSFGGNTEAFFGQGTRLTVV.

The rearrangement links TRBV2 to TRBJ2-3, with 10 positions matching TRBD2. Germline CDR1 reads SNHLY; CDR2 reads FYNNEI. V was clipped by 4 bases and J by 4 bases; unmatched bases: 8. The CDR3 loop spans 16 amino acids. The CDR3 protein is CASSGSVAGGPDTQYF. In DNA form, the CDR3 reads TGTGCCAGCAGTGGTTCGGTAGCGGGGGGCCCAGATACGCAGTATTTT.

V usage is TRBV3-1 (or the pseudogene TRBV3-2) and J usage is TRBJ1-4, with 9 bases fitting TRBD1. Germline assignment: CDR1 LGHDT and CDR2 YNNKEL (reference sequence). V lost 0 bases, J lost 5 bases, and 4 bases stayed unmatched. The CDR3 spans 16 residues. This CDR3 reads CASSQDRGQGNEKLFF. CDR3 bases: TGTGCCAGCAGCCAAGATAGGGGACAGGGAAATGAAAAACTGTTTTTT.

The gene calls are TRBV18 and TRBJ2-5; 10 bases are shared with TRBD1. Looked up from germline, CDR1 is KGHSH and CDR2 is LQKENI. The CDR3 is made up of 14 amino acids. V shed 4 bases, J shed 4 bases, and the junction held 3 bases outside the gene matches. Here the CDR3 reads CASSRQGAGETQYF. The CDR3 coding sequence is TGTGCCAGCTCACGACAGGGGGCGGGAGAGACCCAGTACTTC.

The chain has TRBV5-1 and TRBJ2-2, with D tentatively TRBD1 (6 bases). Germline V gene sequence: CDR1 SGHRS, CDR2 YFSETQ. This CDR3 has 15 amino acids. V lost 3 bases, J lost 4 bases, and 13 bases lay in between. CDR3 residues: CASSSTGSGTGELFF. DNA for the CDR3: TGCGCCAGCAGCTCAACAGGGTCGGGCACCGGGGAGCTGTTTTTT.

The V call is TRBV7-9, the J call TRBJ1-6; D is undetermined. Trimming cost V 5 bases and J 7 bases, with 18 bases left between them. The CDR3 loop spans 16 amino acids. Germline lookup yields CDR1 SEHNR and CDR2 FQNEAQ (reference sequence). The chain's CDR3 is CASSDPTLRENSPLHF. CDR3 DNA: TGTGCCAGCAGCGACCCCACCTTGAGGGAGAATTCACCCCTCCACTTT.

To note about this clone: The same CDR3 can be traced to other DNA sequences in this sample. V usage is TRBV29-1 and J usage is TRBJ2-1, with D possibly being TRBD2 (6 bases). V gave up 1 base and J gave up 4 bases, with 8 bases separating them. Germline lookup yields CDR1 SQVTM and CDR2 ANQGSEA. CDR3 size: 13 residues. CDR3 sequence: CSVEVREYNEQFF. As DNA, the CDR3 is TGCAGCGTTGAAGTCCGGGAGTACAATGAGCAGTTCTTC.

This clone was picked up a small number of times. This chain links TRBV11-3 with TRBJ1-1; D not resolved. Trimming removed 2 bases from V and 2 bases from J, with 9 bases in between. The CDR3 length is 14 residues. Per the germline V gene, CDR1 is SGHNT and CDR2 is YENEEA. CDR3 residues: CASSLSPTNTEAFF. Written as DNA, the CDR3 is TGTGCCAGCAGCTTATCGCCAACTAACACTGAAGCTTTCTTT.

This chain links TRBV2 with TRBJ1-1; tentative D call: TRBD1 (5 bases). The V gene's germline CDR1 is SNHLY and CDR2 FYNNEI. Trimming took off 7 bases at V and 2 bases at J, with 11 bases between the two ends. The CDR3 totals 13 residues. CDR3 nucleotides: TGTGCCAGCAATAAACAGGAAAACACTGAAGCTTTCTTT. It yields the protein CASNKQENTEAFF.

The chain is built from TRBV2 and TRBJ2-3; 10 bases fit TRBD2. J was trimmed by 8 bases and V by 7 bases; bases with no gene match: 6. Germline V CDR1 and CDR2: SNHLY, FYNNEI. The CDR3 length is 13 residues. The DNA for the CDR3 is TGTGCCAGCAAGTCTAGCGGGGGAGGTACGCAGTATTTT. This encodes CASKSSGGGTQYF.

The chain has TRBV5-1 and TRBJ2-5; 8 nucleotides match TRBD2. Germline V CDR1 and CDR2: SGHRS, YFSETQ. V was pared by 8 bases and J by 4 bases, with 16 bases of the junction left unmatched. The CDR3 spans 16 residues. The CDR3 DNA sequence: TGCGCCAGTACCATATCGGGGGGGCTAAGTGGAGAGACCCAGTACTTC. It yields the protein CASTISGGLSGETQYF.

The rearrangement joins TRBV10-3 to TRBJ2-5; 7 nucleotides align to TRBD2. Germline lookup yields CDR1 ENHRY and CDR2 SYGVKD. Unmatched junction bases numbered 13, after V lost 11 bases and J lost 1 base. The CDR3 has 15 amino acids. CDR3 loop: CAATPSGALQETQYF. DNA for the CDR3: TGTGCCGCAACCCCTAGCGGAGCCCTCCAAGAGACCCAGTACTTC.

This clone was observed a single time. This chain connects TRBV6-1 to TRBJ1-3; no reliable D call. CDR3 size: 14 residues. CDR1 is MNHNS, CDR2 SASEGT, per germline. V was pared by 2 bases and J by 3 bases, with 8 bases between. The CDR3 DNA is TGTGCCAGCAGTGAAATTTACAGTGGAAACACCATATATTTT. It is translated as CASSEIYSGNTIYF.

The sample holds a few counts of this clone. The chain employs TRBV2 and TRBJ1-2, with D uncertain. The CDR3 sequence is 14 residues long. Trimming pared 4 bases from V and 4 bases from J, leaving 13 bases between. CDR1 and CDR2 from the germline V gene are SNHLY and FYNNEI. CDR3 protein: CASSANDWAYGYTF. In nucleotides, the CDR3 is TGTGCCAGCAGTGCTAACGATTGGGCCTATGGCTACACCTTC.

The chain links TRBV2 to TRBJ1-6, with 7 bases aligning to TRBD1. Germline lookup yields CDR1 SNHLY and CDR2 FYNNEI. V lost 4 bases, J lost 2 bases, and 8 bases stayed unmatched. This CDR3 is built from 17 residues. The CDR3 reads CASSGGTGATYNSPLHF. The DNA for the CDR3 is TGTGCCAGCAGTGGGGGTACAGGGGCGACCTATAATTCACCCCTCCACTTT.

This chain links TRBV7-9 with TRBJ2-5; TRBD1 matches 10 bases. The V and J ends lost 5 bases and 5 bases, in that order; junction bases with no gene match: 8. Germline values: CDR1 SEHNR, CDR2 FQNEAQ (reference sequence). This CDR3 contains 15 residues. CDR3 sequence: CASSPGTGVGETQYF. CDR3 in DNA: TGTGCCAGCAGCCCCGGGACAGGGGTGGGGGAGACCCAGTACTTC.

This chain links TRBV5-4 with TRBJ2-1; perhaps TRBD1 as D (6 bases). The CDR3 consists of 14 residues. V gave up 0 bases and J gave up 2 bases, with 6 bases separating them. From germline, CDR1 is SGHNT and CDR2 YYREEE (reference sequence). The CDR3 loop reads CASSLGQAYNEQFF. CDR3 coding DNA: TGTGCCAGCAGCTTGGGACAGGCCTACAATGAGCAGTTCTTC.

The chain joins TRBV30 to TRBJ1-2, with D unclear. The CDR3 has 13 amino acids. Germline lookup yields CDR1 GTSNPN and CDR2 SVGIG (reference sequence). The V end was cut by 3 bases, the J end by 7 bases, with 15 bases between. CDR3 nucleotides: TGTGCCTGGAGCGAAAAACGGGAGGGTGGCTACACCTTC. It specifies CAWSEKREGGYTF.

The rearrangement joins TRBV30 to TRBJ2-3; D possibly corresponds to TRBD1 (5 bases). V was clipped by 5 bases and J by 8 bases, with 14 bases between them. This CDR3 is 12 amino acids long. Germline V gene data show CDR1 as GTSNPN and CDR2 as SVGIG (reference sequence). CDR3 protein: CAWLPQQGTQYF. The DNA of the CDR3 is TGTGCCTGGCTACCACAGCAGGGTACGCAGTATTTT.

The chain combines TRBV19 with TRBJ2-3; 9 nucleotides line up with TRBD1. The germline V gene has CDR1 LNHDA and CDR2 SQIVND (reference sequence). This CDR3 is built from 15 residues. Trimming removed 5 bases from V and 6 bases from J; junction bases left unmatched: 9. The CDR3 loop is CASSEGTGWTDTQYF. The CDR3 bases are TGTGCCAGTAGTGAGGGGACAGGGTGGACGGATACGCAGTATTTT.

The rearrangement joins TRBV24-1 to TRBJ2-2; 8 bases map to TRBD1. Trimming at V came to 4 bases and at J to 5 bases, leaving 5 bases not matched to a gene. The CDR3 is 15 amino acids. CDR1 is KGHDR and CDR2 is SFDVKD in the germline V gene. This chain's CDR3 is CATSDPGQGTGELFF. CDR3 bases: TGTGCCACCAGTGACCCTGGACAGGGTACCGGGGAGCTGTTTTTT.

J is TRBJ1-1 and V is TRBV18; 9 nucleotides match TRBD1. The germline gives CDR1 KGHSH, CDR2 LQKENI. CDR3 length: 15 amino acids. The V and J ends lost 6 bases and 4 bases, in that order; junction bases with no gene match: 9. The CDR3 here is CASSLGDRVGTEAFF. The CDR3 nucleotides are TGTGCCAGCTCCCTCGGGGACAGGGTGGGCACTGAAGCTTTCTTT.

The chain joins TRBV6-5 to TRBJ1-6, with D possibly TRBD1 on 6 matching bases. The CDR3 length is 12 residues. The V gene lost 6 bases and the J gene lost 13 bases, with 13 bases spanning the gap. The germline gives CDR1 MNHEY, CDR2 SVGAGI. CDR3: CASSLLGAPLHF. CDR3 coding DNA: TGTGCCAGCAGCCTCCTGGGGGCGCCCCTCCACTTT.